Below, one TCR beta chain is given with its context. No cognate antigen has been identified for it. The input lacks base qualities; no much larger clone sits a single base away. The run used an Illumina NovaSeq 6000. TCRalpha and TCRbeta cDNA libraries were constructed by 5'RACE with constant-segment primers, with sample barcodes and unique molecular identifiers being introduced. Trizol reagent was used to extract RNA from every sample. Library amplification was performed in two PCR steps, and a second sample barcode and Illumina TruSeq adapters were introduced in the second step. Libraries were sequenced on an Illumina NovaSeq with 2 x 150 bp paired-end reads. From the authors' description of their analysis: The reads were demultiplexed and collapsed into UMI-guided consensus sequences using migec v1.2.7. Using mixcr v2.1.11, UMI consensuses were aligned to TRA and TRB V and J templates and then assembled into clonotypes. A clonotype was counted as expanded or contracted only if both edgeR and NoisET called the change significant, with noise models trained on biological replicates. For edgeR calls, the cutoffs were a false discovery rate-adjusted p below 0.01 and a log2 fold-change threshold of 1. As an exploratory analysis of dynamics, max-normalized trajectories of the 1000 most abundant clonotypes were examined by PCA with hierarchical clustering. The CD4 or CD8 phenotype of responding clones was assigned using the separately sequenced CD4+ and CD8+ repertoires. Using fastp trimming at Q25 and MiXCR clonotype assembly, TCRdb reanalyzed the public sequencing data and kept in-frame beta chains. Rows are unified per CDR3 protein, each entry keeping the most common DNA and genes. It is TCRdb's table, rather than the study itself, that gives the V and J calls and clone size. The sample profile shows about half a million distinct CDR3 sequences; roughly 18% of them were found once. The ten largest clones take up around an eighth of the sample.

Ficoll-Paque density gradient centrifugation was used to isolate PBMCs. The record originates from a study of T-cell memory formation after mild COVID-19 (dated by TCRdb to about 2021). With regard to the full study: TCR sequence clusters from the two donors were largely donor specific. Longitudinal TCRalpha and TCRbeta repertoire sequencing tracked T-cell clones expanding and contracting after mild COVID-19 in a couple of donors. Two young, previously healthy adult volunteers, one female and one male, were included in the cohort. Paper-wide results and their limitations: Contracting CD4+ clones turned up mainly in the CM and EM memory subsets, whereas EMRA was where CD8+ clones were enriched. Some responding clones were detected in pre-infection memory, which suggested that pre-existing cross-reactive memory T cells had joined the SARS-CoV-2 response. Whether the second-wave clones peaking on day 37 were SARS-CoV-2 specific was not confirmed. Balanced CD4/CD8 phenotypes were observed for clones contracting from day 15 to 85, whereas a bias towards CD4+ was observed for a second wave of clones expanding from day 15 to 37. The study covered only a couple of mild cases, and larger cohorts including severe cases with pre-infection samples were considered necessary.

The CDR3, from cysteine to phenylalanine, totals 17 residues. Only the CDR3 DNA is retained, 51 bases long and in frame from the first base. The germline V gene encodes CDR1 SGHKS and CDR2 YYEKEE (reference sequence). V is shortened by 4 bases, J by 0 bases, and the region joining them spans 19 bases. The source is an adult woman who had mild COVID-19 (a few samples of this study predate the infection). The sample titles of this study are shuffled in the database, so cell type and time point are left out; the donor was told from shared clones. This sequence uses TRBV5-5 and TRBJ1-2, with the D segment identity uncertain. Specimen: PBMCs or a T cell subset sorted from them (not recorded which). The CDR3 in this case is CASSTFSEVRSNYGYTF. The DNA reads TGTGCCAGCAGCACTTTCTCGGAGGTGCGGTCTAACTATGGCTACACCTTC.